The T cell receptor (beta chain) described here comes from a study of blood T cell repertoires in COVID-19. Study-level background: There were acute and convalescent COVID-19 samples, and they came from the United States, Italy and Spain.

The CDR3 consists of 17 residues. Germline assignment: CDR1 LGHNA and CDR2 YSLEER. The V end was cut by 4 bases, the J end by 4 bases, with 22 bases between. Study members were between about 18 and 95 years old and lived in about two dozen US regions. Each participant's cohort was designated according to participant-reported clinical history. Per the study methods: Amplification from reference gene primers served as the basis for estimated nucleated cell counts. The method was immunoSEQ multiplex PCR; TCRdb's version includes in-frame clones alone and lacks a portion of them. V, J and clone size derive from that table, while D and trimming were established from the DNA sequence. This sample has approximately 140,000 clones; approximately 86% occur once, and the top ten carry less than 2.5%.

This chain joins TRBV4-3 and TRBJ1-1; no clear D gene. The clonotype was recovered from a woman aged 45-60 years who had recovered from COVID-19. Sequenced material: PBMCs or T cells enriched from blood (not recorded which). The CDR3 DNA follows: TGCGCCAGCAGCCCCCTGCGGACTTACCCCTCGGGCACTGAAGCTTTCTTT. Amino acid sequence: CASSPLRTYPSGTEAFF.